This TCR beta chain was sequenced for a study of blood T cell repertoires in COVID-19. In this sample, this clone turned up a few times. Trimming cost V 5 bases and J 7 bases, with 14 bases left between them. Per germline, CDR1 LGHDT and CDR2 YNNKEL (reference sequence). The CDR3 extends over 14 amino acids. TCRdb keeps only in-frame clones here, not all; method: immunoSEQ multiplex PCR. The top ten hold approximately 8.2% of the sample, which has roughly 86,000 clones, about three quarters seen once. The chain is built from TRBV3-1 (or the pseudogene TRBV3-2) and TRBJ1-4; D gene ambiguous. The sequence was obtained from a man aged 45-65 years who had recovered from COVID-19. The sample consisted of peripheral blood. The CDR3 DNA reads TGTGCCAGCAGCGCTACGAGGGTAGGTGAAAAACTGTTTTTT. Its translation is CASSATRVGEKLFF.